Included here is one TCR beta chain sequence, with context. The same CDR3 is also encoded by other DNA sequences in this sample. This specimen comes from a study of blood T cell repertoires in COVID-19. Study information: The cDNA or gDNA used as material had been derived from T cells, B-cell-depleted T cells, or PBMCs.

Per the study methods: Estimation of nucleated cell counts was performed using reference gene primer amplification. The method was immunoSEQ multiplex PCR; TCRdb's version includes in-frame clones alone and lacks a portion of them. The DNA was the basis for D and trimming; V, J and clone size are from that table. The sample lists tens of thousands of clones, 91% occurring once. Germline V gene sequence: CDR1 SGHTA, CDR2 FQGNSA. Trimming left V 0 bases short and J 7 bases short, with 7 bases between. The CDR3 consists of 12 residues. Sequencing was done on a sample of peripheral blood. The receptor was derived from a human donor with active COVID-19. The donor label of this sample is uncertain. This sequence joins TRBV7-2 and TRBJ2-7; D ambiguous. CDR3: CASSLALGEQYF. As DNA, the CDR3 is TGTGCCAGCAGCTTAGCTCTCGGGGAGCAGTACTTC.